Sequencing of this TCR beta chain was carried out in a study of blood T cells in healthy people across ages. Study-wide points: The recorded TCR beta diversity per million T cells decreased in a roughly linear manner with age. It was held that the diversity estimates obtained from one million T cells were underestimates.

The table lists this clonotype with a few counts. Its cognate antigen is unknown. A sample-barcoded 5' primer and a J-beta primer mix were used in a second PCR of roughly 7 to 11 cycles. With 12 random nucleotides, a template-switch adaptor tagged each individual cDNA molecule. Paired-end reads containing CDR3 totaled no fewer than 3 million for each sample. TCRdb re-analysed the 5' RACE reads in MiXCR, keeping a single row per CDR3 protein. The sample yields about 1.4 million distinct CDR3 sequences, 55% to 75% seen once. This clonotype was obtained from a man between 18 and 29 years old in good health. Sequencing input: blood.

The CDR3 sequence is CASRLAGNANTGELFF. CDR3 coding DNA: TGCGCCAGTCGACTAGCGGGGAACGCGAACACCGGGGAGCTGTTTTTT. The gene calls are TRBV5-1 and TRBJ2-2, with 11 bases lining up with TRBD2. Germline CDR1 and CDR2: SGHRS and YFSETQ. CDR3 size: 16 residues. With 8 bases clipped from V and 0 bases from J, the junction kept 6 bases outside the gene matches.